These 14 T cell receptor beta chains were all obtained from the same sample, sequenced in a study of shared clonotypes between healthy human individuals. Generated by immunoSEQ multiplex PCR, the TCRdb table keeps only in-frame clones and is missing some. The sample lists about 680,000 clones; approximately 73% were seen once. The sample consisted of memory CD4+ T cells sorted from blood. Subset: CD45RA-negative fraction. These receptors all come from a woman in her twenties or thirties in good health.

The chain links TRBV5-6 to TRBJ2-7; 9 positions agree with TRBD1. The CDR3 sequence is 14 residues long. With V trimmed by 2 bases and J by 7 bases, 7 bases remained unmatched. Germline V lookup: CDR1 SGHDT, CDR2 YYEEEE. The CDR3, as DNA: TGTGCCAGCAGCTTCCGGGGGACAGGGAGAGAGCAGTACTTC. Amino acids: CASSFRGTGREQYF. The whole variable domain, filled in from reference TRBV5-6 and TRBJ2-7, reads DAGVTQSPTHLIKTRGQQVTLRCSPKSGHDTVSWYQQALGQGPQFIFQYYEEEERQRGNFPDRFSGHQFPNYSSELNVNALLLGDSALYLCASSFRGTGREQYFGPGTRLTVT.

The chain carries TRBV7-2 and TRBJ1-5; D unresolved. Germline values: CDR1 SGHTA, CDR2 FQGNSA. CDR3 length: 15 residues. V lost 1 base, J lost 0 bases, and 7 bases lay in between. The CDR3 here is CASSLGSVSNQPQHF. The CDR3 region has the DNA TGTGCCAGCAGCTTAGGGTCAGTTAGCAATCAGCCCCAGCATTTT.

CDR3: CASSAHRVLEQYF. The CDR3 DNA sequence: TGTGCCAGCAGCGCTCATCGTGTTCTCGAGCAGTACTTC. The V and J genes are TRBV28 and TRBJ2-7; no clear D. With 6 bases removed from V and 6 bases from J, the gap between germline ends came to 15 bases. Germline V gene data show CDR1 as MDHEN and CDR2 as SYDVKM. The CDR3 is made up of 13 amino acids.

The rearrangement uses TRBV11-2 and TRBJ1-1; tentatively, D is TRBD1 (6 bases). The CDR3 is made up of 15 amino acids. Germline-derived CDR1 and CDR2 are SGHAT and FQNNGV. V lost 2 bases and J 4 bases, leaving 14 bases between the germline ends. The CDR3 DNA reads as TGTGCCAGCAGCTTACAAGGGGGGCGCGTCACTGAAGCTTTCTTT. The encoded protein is CASSLQGGRVTEAFF.

V and J are TRBV5-1 and TRBJ1-2; TRBD1 is a possible D gene (6 bases). Germline V gene lookup returns CDR1 SGHRS and CDR2 YFSETQ. The CDR3 has 15 residues. Trimming pared 2 bases from V and 7 bases from J, leaving 18 bases between. CDR3 residues: CASSFILQGRSGYTF. Here the CDR3 DNA reads TGCGCCAGCAGCTTTATTTTACAGGGTCGTTCTGGCTACACCTTC.

The rearrangement links TRBV14 to TRBJ2-1; the D gene could be TRBD1 or TRBD2 (5 bases each). V lost 3 bases to trimming and J lost 8 bases, with 17 bases between them. The CDR3 consists of 15 residues. Looked up from germline, CDR1 is SGHDN and CDR2 is FVKESK. CDR3 sequence: CASSHLRGPDYEQFF. The CDR3 nucleotides read TGTGCCAGCAGCCATCTACGGGGCCCGGATTATGAGCAGTTCTTC.

This clone was seen more than once but under ten times. This chain links TRBV28 with TRBJ1-5, with D tentatively TRBD1 (5 bases). Germline V gene data show CDR1 as MDHEN and CDR2 as SYDVKM. The V end was cut by 7 bases, the J end by 1 base, with 17 bases between. CDR3 length: 16 residues. CDR3 nucleotides: TGTGCCAGCACTCTGAGGGGCAGTGGGAGCAATCAGCCCCAGCATTTT. It is translated as CASTLRGSGSNQPQHF.

This rearrangement joins TRBV11-2 to TRBJ2-7; 9 nucleotides align to TRBD2. CDR1 is SGHAT, CDR2 FQNNGV, per germline. The CDR3 totals 16 residues. V shed 1 base, J shed 4 bases, and the junction held 8 bases outside the gene matches. DNA for the CDR3: TGTGCCAGCAGCTTAGTTGGAGGCGGGAGGGTGTACGAGCAGTACTTC. This translates into CASSLVGGGRVYEQYF.

The rearrangement uses TRBV11-2 and TRBJ2-2; maybe TRBD2 (5 bases). Germline V gene lookup returns CDR1 SGHAT and CDR2 FQNNGV. V shed 2 bases and J shed 8 bases, with 15 bases lying between them. CDR3 length equals 15 residues. Here the CDR3 reads CASSLLNSGVGELFF. The CDR3 coding sequence is TGTGCCAGCAGCTTACTCAACTCCGGGGTAGGGGAGCTGTTTTTT.

The chain recombines TRBV5-1 with TRBJ2-5; 11 bases are a match to TRBD1. The germline V gene has CDR1 SGHRS and CDR2 YFSETQ. V shed 4 bases, J shed 1 base, and the junction held 3 bases outside the gene matches. The CDR3 extends over 15 amino acids. CDR3 sequence reads: CASSDGTGGQETQYF. For the CDR3, the DNA is TGCGCCAGCAGCGACGGGACAGGGGGCCAAGAGACCCAGTACTTC.

CDR3 bases: TGTGCCAGCAGTGAATCGTTCCCTGGGGCCAACGTCCTGACTTTC. Its translation: CASSESFPGANVLTF. This chain links TRBV25-1 with TRBJ2-6; D unclear. Germline CDR1 and CDR2: MGHDK and SYGVNS. V was shortened by 1 base and J by 2 bases, with 6 bases between the two germline ends. The CDR3 has 15 amino acids.

This clone came up many times. This CDR3 is CASSLTGTSGRAGGETQYF. The CDR3 coding sequence is TGTGCCAGCAGCCTAACCGGGACTAGCGGGAGGGCAGGAGGAGAGACCCAGTACTTC. The rearrangement uses TRBV5-4 and TRBJ2-5; 16 positions agree with TRBD2. CDR3 size: 19 residues. Germline CDR1 reads SGHNT; CDR2 reads YYREEE (reference sequence). V shed 4 bases, J shed 4 bases, and the junction held 13 bases outside the gene matches.

The chain couples TRBV25-1 to TRBJ2-7, with D uncertain. V was shortened by 6 bases and J by 3 bases, with 9 bases between the two germline ends. CDR3 length: 12 amino acids. Germline V CDR1 and CDR2: MGHDK, SYGVNS. The CDR3: CASRGTVYEQYF. Here the CDR3 DNA reads TGTGCCAGCAGGGGTACTGTCTACGAGCAGTACTTC.

This chain connects TRBV28 to TRBJ2-3; D unresolved. The germline V gene encodes CDR1 MDHEN and CDR2 SYDVKM. V lost 6 bases to trimming and J lost 0 bases, with 4 bases between them. The CDR3 totals 12 residues. The CDR3 loop reads CASRQSTDTQYF. The CDR3 bases are TGTGCCAGCAGACAGAGCACAGATACGCAGTATTTT. The full variable domain, in which reference TRBV28 and TRBJ2-3 provide the parts outside the CDR3, is DVKVTQSSRYLVKRTGEKVFLECVQDMDHENMFWYRQDPGLGLRLIYFSYDVKMKEKGDIPEGYSVSREKKERFSLILESASTNQTSMYLCASRQSTDTQYFGPGTRLTVL.